Shown below are 18 T cell receptor beta chains from a single sample sequenced in a study of blood T cell repertoires in COVID-19 (dated by TCRdb to the early 2020s). The library was produced with the immunoSEQ multiplex PCR assay. This immuneACCESS table, as held by TCRdb, lists in-frame sequences with V and J called but not all clones. Of the missing ones, under half trace to an unresolved V gene in checked studies; the others have no known cause. The sample profile shows approximately 150,000 clones; 80% to 90% of them were found once. The ten largest account for over 8.5% of the sample. Sequencing input: peripheral blood. Every receptor here comes from a woman between 45 and 60 years old with active or convalescent COVID-19.

The rearrangement joins TRBV3-1 (or the pseudogene TRBV3-2) to TRBJ1-2; D is unclear. CDR1 is LGHDT, CDR2 YNNKEL, per germline (reference sequence). This CDR3 spans 12 amino acids. The V gene lost 0 bases and the J gene lost 5 bases, with 4 bases spanning the gap. CDR3 loop: CASSQDRYGYTF. The CDR3 DNA is TGTGCCAGCAGCCAAGACAGGTATGGCTACACCTTC.

This clone was counted once. V and J are TRBV7-8 and TRBJ1-1; 8 bases line up with TRBD1. The junction had 1 base not matched to a gene; V was cut back by 2 bases and J by 8 bases. CDR3 length equals 12 residues. Germline V gene lookup returns CDR1 SGHVS and CDR2 FQNEAQ. The CDR3 coding sequence is TGTGCCAGCAGCTTACAGGGGGCCGAAGCTTTCTTT. It codes for CASSLQGAEAFF.

V and J are TRBV3-1 (or the pseudogene TRBV3-2) and TRBJ2-7; 8 bases map to TRBD1. Germline V gene sequence: CDR1 LGHDT, CDR2 YNNKEL (reference sequence). CDR3 length: 15 residues. Germline trimming cut 4 bases from V and 3 bases from J; bases unmatched to any gene: 8. CDR3 DNA: TGTGCCAGCAGCCCGCGTCGGACAGGGCTCTACGAGCAGTACTTC. Translated, it gives CASSPRRTGLYEQYF.

The CDR3: CASSLPPSGSSYNEQFF. In nucleotides, the CDR3 is TGTGCCAGCAGTTTACCCCCTAGCGGGAGCTCCTACAATGAGCAGTTCTTC. The J gene is TRBJ2-1, the V gene TRBV27; 10 nucleotides align to TRBD2. Germline lookup yields CDR1 MNHEY and CDR2 SMNVEV (reference sequence). Losses at the gene ends were 2 bases for V and 0 bases for J; bases not matched to a gene: 4. CDR3 length equals 17 residues.

The rearrangement joins TRBV29-1 to TRBJ1-1; a possible D gene is TRBD1 (6 bases). The CDR3 spans 12 residues. Germline assignment: CDR1 SQVTM and CDR2 ANQGSEA. Trimming took 3 bases from V and 2 from J, leaving 7 bases between them. CDR3 loop: CSVDRGNTEAFF. The CDR3 DNA reads TGCAGCGTTGACAGGGGAAACACTGAAGCTTTCTTT.

The chain is built from TRBV7-2 and TRBJ2-3, with TRBD2 matching 10 bases. J was trimmed by 0 bases and V by 6 bases; bases with no gene match: 6. The CDR3 length is 16 residues. The germline V gene has CDR1 SGHTA and CDR2 FQGNSA. In DNA form, the CDR3 reads TGTGCCAGCAGACGCCTAGCGGGGGCTAGCACAGATACGCAGTATTTT. Residues: CASRRLAGASTDTQYF. The full variable domain, its missing parts supplied by reference TRBV7-2 and TRBJ2-3, is GAGVSQSPSNKVTEKGKDVELRCDPISGHTALYWYRQSLGQGLEFLIYFQGNSAPDKSGLPSDRFSAERTGGSVSTLTIQRTQQEDSAVYLCASRRLAGASTDTQYFGPGTRLTVL.

This chain uses TRBV7-2 with TRBJ2-5, with TRBD1 identical over 8 bases. The ends lost 4 bases at V and 5 bases at J; junction bases unmatched: 15. Per germline, CDR1 SGHTA and CDR2 FQGNSA. This CDR3 contains 17 residues. The CDR3 nucleotides are TGTGCCAGCAGCTCCGTCTTCTCGACAGGGGTGGAGGAGACCCAGTACTTC. It yields the protein CASSSVFSTGVEETQYF.

The chain has TRBV28 and TRBJ1-1; no clear D gene. The CDR3 sequence is 15 residues long. V gave up 2 bases and J gave up 0 bases, with 10 bases separating them. In germline, CDR1 is MDHEN, CDR2 SYDVKM. CDR3 region: CASSLSPSVNTEAFF. DNA of the CDR3: TGTGCCAGCAGTTTAAGTCCGTCGGTGAACACTGAAGCTTTCTTT. The variable domain in full, completed from reference TRBV28 and TRBJ1-1, reads DVKVTQSSRYLVKRTGEKVFLECVQDMDHENMFWYRQDPGLGLRLIYFSYDVKMKEKGDIPEGYSVSREKKERFSLILESASTNQTSMYLCASSLSPSVNTEAFFGQGTRLTVV.

V usage is TRBV7-8 and J usage is TRBJ1-2, with D possibly matching TRBD1 (6 bases). From germline, CDR1 is SGHVS and CDR2 FQNEAQ. The CDR3 totals 13 residues. The germline V and J ends were trimmed by 5 bases and 4 bases, with 11 bases remaining between them. CDR3 sequence: CASSLGAPYGYTF. Written as DNA, the CDR3 is TGTGCCAGCAGCCTGGGGGCCCCCTATGGCTACACCTTC.

The chain carries TRBV19 and TRBJ1-5; unclear D gene. With 5 bases removed from V and 2 bases from J, the gap between germline ends came to 13 bases. The CDR3 is 15 amino acids. The germline V gene has CDR1 LNHDA and CDR2 SQIVND (reference sequence). The CDR3: CASSPRHIGNQPQHF. CDR3 in DNA: TGTGCCAGTAGTCCCCGACATATTGGCAATCAGCCCCAGCATTTT.

The V call is TRBV18, the J call TRBJ1-3; 9 bases are a match to TRBD1. Germline CDR1 is KGHSH and CDR2 is LQKENI. Unmatched junction bases numbered 15, after V lost 3 bases and J lost 0 bases. The CDR3 extends over 20 amino acids. The CDR3 region is CASSPLILQGARASGNTIYF. Here the CDR3 DNA reads TGTGCCAGCTCACCGTTGATTTTACAGGGGGCTAGGGCCTCTGGAAACACCATATATTTT.

The gene calls are TRBV6-6 and TRBJ1-2; TRBD1 agrees at 7 bases. From germline, CDR1 is MNHNY and CDR2 SVGAGI (reference sequence). The CDR3 spans 11 residues. Losses at the gene ends were 5 bases for V and 8 bases for J; bases not matched to a gene: 2. The CDR3 sequence: CASSTGVGYTF. CDR3 sequence (DNA): TGTGCCAGCAGTACAGGGGTAGGCTACACCTTC.

The chain recombines TRBV5-4 with TRBJ1-2; 9 nucleotides agree with TRBD1. The CDR3 is 19 amino acids. Germline V gene sequence: CDR1 SGHNT, CDR2 YYREEE (reference sequence). Trimming cost V 1 base and J 4 bases; bases outside gene matches: 17. CDR3: CASSLILRAGQGGSYGYTF. The CDR3 coding sequence is TGTGCCAGCAGCTTGATTCTACGGGCGGGACAGGGCGGTTCCTATGGCTACACCTTC.

J is TRBJ2-3 and V is TRBV3-1 (or the pseudogene TRBV3-2), with 11 bases that match TRBD2. This CDR3 has 18 residues. Germline V CDR1 and CDR2: LGHDT, YNNKEL (reference sequence). V gave up 1 base and J gave up 3 bases; unmatched junction bases: 9. The CDR3 DNA follows: TGTGCCAGCAGCCAAGGGGCCCTAGCGGGGGGACGGACAGATACGCAGTATTTT. Translated: CASSQGALAGGRTDTQYF.

The chain is built from TRBV28 and TRBJ2-3; D possibly corresponds to TRBD2 (6 bases). The CDR3 is 15 amino acids. Per germline, CDR1 MDHEN and CDR2 SYDVKM. Between the trimmed V and J ends, which lost 3 bases and 2 bases, there was a span of 12 bases. DNA of the CDR3: TGTGCCAGCAGTTTGGTGGCGGGACCCACAGATACGCAGTATTTT. It codes for CASSLVAGPTDTQYF.

The V gene is TRBV7-2, the J gene TRBJ2-1; 14 nucleotides agree with TRBD2. V shed 3 bases, J shed 6 bases, and the junction held 1 base outside the gene matches. The CDR3 consists of 15 residues. Per germline, CDR1 SGHTA and CDR2 FQGNSA. CDR3: CASSLGTSGSNEQFF. The DNA of the CDR3 is TGTGCCAGCAGCTTGGGGACTAGCGGGAGCAATGAGCAGTTCTTC.

The V and J genes are TRBV28 and TRBJ1-1; D is perhaps TRBD1 (5 bases). Germline-derived CDR1 and CDR2 are MDHEN and SYDVKM. V was clipped by 7 bases and J by 1 base, with 13 bases between them. CDR3 length equals 14 residues. Written as DNA, the CDR3 is TGTGCCAGCACCCTGCTGGACAAGAACACTGAAGCTTTCTTT. Residues: CASTLLDKNTEAFF.

The chain is built from TRBV30 and TRBJ2-1; D gene uncertain. Germline lookup yields CDR1 GTSNPN and CDR2 SVGIG (reference sequence). V dropped 3 bases and J dropped 6 bases, with 9 bases sitting between them. The CDR3 is 12 amino acids. CDR3 sequence (DNA): TGTGCCTGGAGAGCTATTCCCAATGAGCAGTTCTTC. Its translation: CAWRAIPNEQFF.